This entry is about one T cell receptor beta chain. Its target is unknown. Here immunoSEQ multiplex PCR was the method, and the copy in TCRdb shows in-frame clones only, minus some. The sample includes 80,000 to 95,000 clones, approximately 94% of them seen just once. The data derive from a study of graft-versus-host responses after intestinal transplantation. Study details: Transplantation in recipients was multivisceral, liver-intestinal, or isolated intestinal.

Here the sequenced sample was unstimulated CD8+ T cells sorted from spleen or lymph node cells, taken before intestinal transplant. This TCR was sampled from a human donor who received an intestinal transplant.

The CDR3 DNA follows: TGCGCCAGCAGAACAGGGAGTACCGGCACCGGGGAGCTGTTTTTT. Protein: CASRTGSTGTGELFF. J is TRBJ2-2 and V is TRBV4-1; D might be TRBD1 (6 bases). V dropped 6 bases and J dropped 4 bases, with 15 bases sitting between them. The CDR3 consists of 15 residues. CDR1 and CDR2 (germline): MGHRA, YSYEKL.